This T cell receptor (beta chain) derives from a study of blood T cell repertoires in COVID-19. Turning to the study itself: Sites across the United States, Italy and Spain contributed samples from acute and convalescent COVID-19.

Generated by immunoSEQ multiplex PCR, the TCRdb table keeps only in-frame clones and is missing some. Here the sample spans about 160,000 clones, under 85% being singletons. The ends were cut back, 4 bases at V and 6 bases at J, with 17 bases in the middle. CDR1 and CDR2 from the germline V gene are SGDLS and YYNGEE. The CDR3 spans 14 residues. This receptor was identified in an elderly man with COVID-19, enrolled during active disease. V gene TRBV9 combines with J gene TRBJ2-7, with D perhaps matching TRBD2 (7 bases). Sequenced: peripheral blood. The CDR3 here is CASSPLGGPREQYF. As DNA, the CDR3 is TGTGCCAGCAGCCCCCTCGGGGGGCCACGCGAGCAGTACTTC.